Listed below are T cell receptor beta chains from one sample, sequenced in a study of shared clonotypes between healthy human individuals. Here immunoSEQ multiplex PCR was the method, and the copy in TCRdb shows in-frame clones only, minus some. The repertoire has 2,100,000 or so clones, more than 90% of them found once; the top ten carry around 0.13%. Sequences were obtained from naive CD4+ T cells sorted from blood. These receptors all stem from a man aged 18 to 30 in good health. Both conserved end residues are part of each CDR3. The D gene is left open where the match is weak. Clone size is not always given. Where it is, it says once, few, many or a class for expanded clones.

D: -
V: TRBV2
size: few
J: TRBJ1-3
CDR3: CASSAGMQDSGNTIYF
DNA: TGTGCCAGCAGTGCGGGTATGCAGGACTCTGGAAACACCATATATTTT

D: -
V: TRBV6-5
size: -
J: TRBJ1-3
CDR3: CASSYAALGSGNTIYF
DNA: TGTGCCAGCAGTTACGCGGCTTTGGGCTCTGGAAACACCATATATTTT

D: TRBD1
V: TRBV5-4
size: -
J: TRBJ2-7
CDR3: CASRPPGTGGNEQYF
DNA: TGTGCCAGCAGGCCACCCGGGACAGGGGGGAACGAGCAGTACTTC

D: -
V: TRBV9
size: once
J: TRBJ1-1
CDR3: CASSVTGQNTEAFF
DNA: TGTGCCAGCAGCGTAACGGGGCAGAACACTGAAGCTTTCTTT

D: -
V: TRBV4-1
size: -
J: TRBJ2-7
CDR3: CASSQDEVGARGEQYF
DNA: TGCGCCAGCAGCCAAGATGAGGTCGGCGCTAGGGGCGAGCAGTACTTC

D: -
V: TRBV10-3
size: -
J: TRBJ1-6
CDR3: CAISAEPYNSPLHF
DNA: TGTGCCATCAGTGCAGAGCCCTATAATTCACCCCTCCACTTT

D: -
V: TRBV6-6
size: -
J: TRBJ1-1
CDR3: CASTEVGRDTEAFF
DNA: TGTGCCAGCACCGAGGTTGGTAGGGACACTGAAGCTTTCTTT

D: TRBD1
V: TRBV28
size: -
J: TRBJ1-1
CDR3: CASTTRQGSTFF
DNA: TGTGCCAGCACGACTCGACAGGGGTCGACTTTCTTT

D: -
V: TRBV29-1
size: -
J: TRBJ2-1
CDR3: CSVETPQGYPYNEQFF
DNA: TGCAGCGTTGAAACGCCACAGGGATACCCCTACAATGAGCAGTTCTTC

D: TRBD1
V: TRBV6-1
size: -
J: TRBJ1-2
CDR3: CASSDDRGPSYGYTF
DNA: TGTGCCAGCAGTGATGACAGGGGGCCAAGCTATGGCTACACCTTC

D: -
V: TRBV19
size: -
J: TRBJ1-6
CDR3: CASSTSTGNSPLHF
DNA: TGTGCCAGTAGTACCTCTACAGGGAATTCACCCCTCCACTTT

D: -
V: TRBV28
size: -
J: TRBJ1-1
CDR3: CASRDGEAFF
DNA: TGTGCCAGCAGGGACGGTGAAGCTTTCTTT

D: TRBD2
V: TRBV4-1
size: -
J: TRBJ2-1
CDR3: CASSQTTTSDSYNEQFF
DNA: TGCGCCAGCAGCCAAACAACGACTAGCGACTCCTACAATGAGCAGTTCTTC

D: -
V: TRBV4-1
size: once
J: TRBJ1-4
CDR3: CASSQDMTVGEKLFF
DNA: TGCGCCAGCAGCCAAGATATGACAGTGGGTGAAAAACTGTTTTTT

D: TRBD2
V: TRBV5-4
size: once
J: TRBJ2-2
CDR3: CASHLGTSGNTGELFF
DNA: TGTGCCAGCCACCTTGGGACTAGCGGGAACACCGGGGAGCTGTTTTTT

D: TRBD2
V: TRBV6-5
size: -
J: TRBJ2-7
CDR3: CASSYDLAGPYEQYF
DNA: TGTGCCAGCAGTTACGATCTAGCGGGGCCTTACGAGCAGTACTTC

D: -
V: TRBV2
size: -
J: TRBJ1-4
CDR3: CASSDQGGGAWEKLFF
DNA: TGTGCCAGCAGTGACCAAGGGGGGGGCGCTTGGGAAAAACTGTTTTTT

D: -
V: TRBV7-9
size: -
J: TRBJ1-2
CDR3: CASSHDGDSGYTF
DNA: TGTGCCAGCAGTCATGATGGGGATTCGGGCTACACCTTC

D: -
V: TRBV13
size: -
J: TRBJ1-4
CDR3: CASSLSEGKNEKLFF
DNA: TGTGCCAGCAGCTTGTCCGAGGGGAAAAATGAAAAACTGTTTTTT

D: TRBD2
V: TRBV7-2
size: -
J: TRBJ2-2
CDR3: CASSLYLAGGELFF
DNA: TGTGCCAGCAGCTTATATCTAGCGGGAGGGGAGCTGTTTTTT